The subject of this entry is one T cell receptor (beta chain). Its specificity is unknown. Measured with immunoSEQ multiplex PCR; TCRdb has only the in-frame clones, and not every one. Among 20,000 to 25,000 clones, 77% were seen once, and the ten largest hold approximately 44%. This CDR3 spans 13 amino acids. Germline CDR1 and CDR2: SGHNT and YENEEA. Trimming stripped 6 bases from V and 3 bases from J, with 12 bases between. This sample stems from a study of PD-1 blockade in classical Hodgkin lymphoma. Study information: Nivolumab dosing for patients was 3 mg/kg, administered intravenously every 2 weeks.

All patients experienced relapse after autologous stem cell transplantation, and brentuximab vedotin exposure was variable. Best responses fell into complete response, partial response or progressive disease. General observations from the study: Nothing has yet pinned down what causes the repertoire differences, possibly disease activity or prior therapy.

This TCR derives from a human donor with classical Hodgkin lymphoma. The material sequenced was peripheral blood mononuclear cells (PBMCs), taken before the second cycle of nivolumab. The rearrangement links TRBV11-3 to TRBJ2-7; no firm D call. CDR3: CASSSAQSYEQYF. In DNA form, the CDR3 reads TGTGCCAGCAGTTCTGCTCAGAGCTACGAGCAGTACTTC.